This paragraph reports one T cell receptor beta chain. Its matching antigen is unknown. This record belongs to a study of OX40 agonist ivuxolimab in advanced cancers. Study context: Previous treatment with anti-PD-1, anti-PD-L1 or anti-CTLA-4 therapy was allowed; less than 45% had received some. Three partial responders included one hepatocellular carcinoma patient and two cutaneous melanoma patients. Broader study findings: Dosing at 0.1 to 3.0 mg/kg was accompanied by clonal expansion of CD4+ and CD8+ blood T cells by week 6.

Sampled blood was obtained at baseline, cycle 4 day 1, and cycle 7 day 1. Germline CDR1 KGHSH, CDR2 LQKENI. CDR3 length: 15 residues. Trimming removed 3 bases at V and 2 bases at J, with 13 bases between. TCRdb keeps only in-frame clones here, not all; method: immunoSEQ multiplex PCR. The sample lists about 70,000 clones, almost 90% seen once, with approximately 2.6% in the top ten. The material was CD4+ or CD8+ T cells sorted from blood, obtained in a trial of the OX40 agonist ivuxolimab. This clonotype was sampled from an adult with an advanced solid tumor such as melanoma, head and neck, liver or kidney cancer. The chain couples TRBV18 to TRBJ1-1; no clear D. Here the CDR3 reads CASSPEEQRNTEAFF. The DNA of the CDR3 is TGTGCCAGCTCACCGGAAGAACAGAGAAACACTGAAGCTTTCTTT.